Presented here are 31 T cell receptor beta chains from one specimen sequenced in a study of T cells in Graves' hyperthyroidism and ophthalmopathy (dated by TCRdb to between 2018 and 2021). Library preparation used multiplex PCR. This sample was sequenced with an Illumina HiSeq 2000. The TCR beta CDR3 regions were amplified from RNA transcripts. For the first round of RT-PCR on the TCR CDR3, the HTBI primer set was used together with the Qiagen OneStep RT-PCR kit. Through fastp at Q25 and MiXCR, TCRdb rebuilt clones from the public reads, retaining in-frame beta chains. Entries are consolidated by CDR3 protein sequence, retaining the most common genes and DNA. The sample table records around 500,000 distinct CDR3 sequences; under 25% of these occur just once. 45% to 50% of the sample belongs to the ten largest clones. Sequenced sample: blood. These receptors originate from a woman in her seventies with Graves' ophthalmopathy.

The V call is TRBV6-1, the J call TRBJ1-1; 11 positions match TRBD1. The CDR3 is made up of 13 amino acids. CDR1 is MNHNS and CDR2 is SASEGT in the germline V gene. Unmatched junction bases numbered 7, after V lost 10 bases and J lost 6 bases. CDR3: CATRTGGNSEAFF. CDR3 sequence (DNA): TGTGCCACCCGGACAGGGGGCAATTCTGAAGCTTTCTTT.

The rearrangement uses TRBV20-1 and TRBJ2-7; 14 nucleotides line up with TRBD2. The CDR3 runs 15 residues. V lost 2 bases and J lost 6; bases outside the gene matches: 6. CDR1 is DFQATT, CDR2 SNEGSKA, per germline (reference sequence). CDR3 sequence: CSARLGTSGSREQYF. The CDR3 nucleotides read TGCAGTGCTAGACTCGGGACTAGCGGGAGTCGCGAGCAGTACTTC.

The chain couples TRBV6-1 to TRBJ1-3; D remains unclear. CDR1 is MNHNS and CDR2 is SASEGT in the germline V gene. Trimming pared 7 bases from V and 0 bases from J, leaving 22 bases between. There are 18 residues in the CDR3. Here the CDR3 reads CASISHPFGMSSGNTIYF. DNA of the CDR3: TGTGCCAGCATCTCGCACCCATTCGGGATGAGCTCTGGAAACACCATATATTTT.

There are many counts of this clonotype. V and J are TRBV28 and TRBJ2-3; 11 bases are a match to TRBD1. After removal of 3 bases from V and 4 bases from J, the junction contained 3 bases not matched to a gene. CDR3 length: 15 amino acids. Germline V CDR1 and CDR2: MDHEN, SYDVKM. In nucleotides, the CDR3 is TGTGCCAGCAGTTTCCGGGACAGGGGGGCAGATACGCAGTATTTT. Amino acid sequence: CASSFRDRGADTQYF.

CDR3 loop: CASSPGSAEAFF. CDR3 sequence (DNA): TGTGCCAGCAGTCCGGGTTCGGCTGAAGCTTTCTTT. V usage is TRBV27 and J usage is TRBJ1-1; D remains ambiguous. Germline values: CDR1 MNHEY, CDR2 SMNVEV (reference sequence). The CDR3 runs to 12 residues. Trimming pared 5 bases from V and 6 bases from J, leaving 10 bases between.

This clonotype has a count of ten or more. The chain uses TRBV2 and TRBJ2-3; TRBD2 might be the D (6 bases). V was cut by 7 bases and J by 6 bases, with 26 bases left in between. Germline V lookup: CDR1 SNHLY, CDR2 FYNNEI. The CDR3 consists of 17 residues. The CDR3 region is CASTGVKGFRGMDTQYF. CDR3 coding DNA: TGTGCCAGCACGGGGGTTAAAGGCTTTCGGGGGATGGATACGCAGTATTTT. Filled out from reference TRBV2 and TRBJ2-3, the complete variable domain reads EPEVTQTPSHQVTQMGQEVILRCVPISNHLYFYWYRQILGQKVEFLVSFYNNEISEKSEIFDDQFSVERPDGSNFTLKIRSTKLEDSAMYFCASTGVKGFRGMDTQYFGPGTRLTVL.

This clonotype was picked up a small number of times. Sequence at one end of the junction differs from germline and may be a read error. J is TRBJ2-1 and V is TRBV12-3 or TRBV12-4; 12 bases align to TRBD2. CDR3 length equals 14 residues. The CDR3 reads CASSLAGGDNEQFF. As DNA, the CDR3 is TGTGCCAGCAGTCTAGCGGGAGGGGACAATGAGCAGTTCTTC.

The chain carries TRBV14 and TRBJ1-2, with D unresolved. From germline, CDR1 is SGHDN and CDR2 FVKESK. V dropped 0 bases and J dropped 5 bases, with 7 bases sitting between them. The CDR3 sequence is 13 residues long. CDR3 DNA: TGTGCCAGCAGCCAAGATTTAGGGTATGGCTACACCTTC. Translated, it gives CASSQDLGYGYTF.

V usage is TRBV11-2 and J usage is TRBJ2-3, with 14 bases fitting TRBD2. This CDR3 has 18 amino acids. From germline, CDR1 is SGHAT and CDR2 FQNNGV. V shed 4 bases and J 6 bases; nucleotides not matched to a gene: 12. The CDR3 sequence is CASSSPPGLAGVGDTQYF. CDR3 sequence (DNA): TGTGCCAGCAGCTCCCCTCCGGGACTAGCGGGAGTAGGTGATACGCAGTATTTT.

There are a few counts of this clonotype. The chain employs TRBV3-1 and TRBJ2-7; 11 bases line up with TRBD2. The CDR3 covers 16 residues. CDR1 and CDR2 (germline): LGHDT, YNNKEL (reference sequence). After removal of 0 bases from V and 4 bases from J, the junction contained 5 bases not matched to a gene. DNA of the CDR3: TGTGCCAGCAGCCAAGATCTGCTAGCGGGAGGATACGAGCAGTACTTC. As protein: CASSQDLLAGGYEQYF.

This clonotype occurred a few times. The rearrangement uses TRBV12-3 or TRBV12-4 and TRBJ2-5; TRBD2 matches at 8 bases. The CDR3 totals 16 residues. Trimming took 2 bases from V and 5 from J; bases not matched to a gene: 10. The CDR3, as DNA: TGTGCCAGCAGTTTAAGGACTAGCAGGAGTCGTGAGACCCAGTACTTC. Its protein product is CASSLRTSRSRETQYF.

The V gene is TRBV3-1, the J gene TRBJ1-4, with D maybe TRBD1 (6 bases). This CDR3 spans 14 amino acids. The V gene's germline CDR1 is LGHDT and CDR2 YNNKEL (reference sequence). The V end lost 5 bases, the J end lost 6 bases, and 13 bases lay between the germline ends. The DNA of the CDR3 is TGTGCCAGCAGCGCTTGGGAGGGGGATGAAAAACTGTTTTTT. Protein: CASSAWEGDEKLFF. Combining the CDR3 with reference TRBV3-1 and TRBJ1-4 gives the whole variable domain DTAVSQTPKYLVTQMGNDKSIKCEQNLGHDTMYWYKQDSKKFLKIMFSYNNKELIINETVPNRFSPKSPDKAHLNLHINSLELGDSAVYFCASSAWEGDEKLFFGSGTQLSVL.

The chain is built from TRBV5-1 and TRBJ1-6; D may be TRBD1 (5 bases). The germline V and J ends were trimmed by 0 bases and 7 bases, with 8 bases remaining between them. The CDR3 sequence is 14 residues long. Germline V gives CDR1 SGHRS, CDR2 YFSETQ. The CDR3 spells CASSLAGTNSPLHF. CDR3 coding DNA: TGCGCCAGCAGCTTGGCCGGGACCAATTCACCCCTCCACTTT.

The V call is TRBV5-1, the J call TRBJ2-1; D perhaps matches TRBD1 (6 bases). Germline V gene sequence: CDR1 SGHRS, CDR2 YFSETQ. This CDR3 is 13 amino acids long. Trimming removed 1 base at V and 7 bases at J, with 9 bases between. CDR3 sequence: CASSLTGQNEQFF. CDR3 in DNA: TGCGCCAGCAGCTTGACAGGACAGAATGAGCAGTTCTTC.

This clonotype was recorded many times. The rearrangement joins TRBV2 to TRBJ2-3; D perhaps matches TRBD2 (6 bases). V was shortened by 5 bases and J by 0 bases, with 15 bases between the two germline ends. The CDR3 extends over 16 amino acids. Germline V gene data show CDR1 as SNHLY and CDR2 as FYNNEI. The chain's CDR3 is CASSWDSPVSTDTQYF. In DNA, the CDR3 is TGTGCCAGCAGTTGGGACTCCCCGGTCAGCACAGATACGCAGTATTTT.

This clonotype was detected many times. The chain is built from TRBV10-3 and TRBJ2-5, with D possibly being TRBD1 or TRBD2 (5 bases each). Trimming pared 0 bases from V and 4 bases from J, leaving 9 bases between. CDR1 and CDR2 from the germline V gene are ENHRY and SYGVKD. The CDR3 covers 14 residues. The CDR3 DNA sequence: TGTGCCATCAGTGAGTCTGGGGGTGGAGAGACCCAGTACTTC. The encoded protein is CAISESGGGETQYF.

The gene calls are TRBV30 and TRBJ2-1; D is ambiguous. Germline V gene sequence: CDR1 GTSNPN, CDR2 SVGIG (reference sequence). Trimming left V 4 bases short and J 7 bases short, with 8 bases between. CDR3 length: 11 amino acids. The CDR3 coding sequence is TGTGCCTGGACTCTCCGAAATGAGCAGTTCTTC. Its protein is CAWTLRNEQFF.

There are many counts of this clonotype. The J gene is TRBJ2-1, the V gene TRBV12-3 or TRBV12-4, with 9 bases aligning to TRBD2. Trimming cost V 5 bases and J 2 bases; bases outside gene matches: 4. This CDR3 has 15 residues. The DNA for the CDR3 is TGTGCCAGCAGTAGAGCGGGAGGCACCTACAATGAGCAGTTCTTC. Its protein is CASSRAGGTYNEQFF.

The CDR3 DNA reads TGCAGTGCTAGAGATAGGACTAGCGGACAATTCACAGATACGCAGTATTTT. Translated: CSARDRTSGQFTDTQYF. This chain links TRBV20-1 with TRBJ2-3, with TRBD2 identical over 10 bases. This CDR3 spans 17 amino acids. V lost 0 bases and J lost 2; bases outside the gene matches: 8. CDR1 and CDR2 (germline): DFQATT, SNEGSKA (reference sequence).

The chain links TRBV20-1 to TRBJ2-5; tentative D call: TRBD2 (6 bases). The CDR3 contains 18 residues. Germline CDR1 reads DFQATT; CDR2 reads SNEGSKA (reference sequence). V was cut by 6 bases and J by 0 bases, with 26 bases left in between. In nucleotides, the CDR3 is TGCAGTGCCGGCACTCTGACTAGACTACGCCCGAACCAAGAGACCCAGTACTTC. It yields the protein CSAGTLTRLRPNQETQYF.

This clonotype was seen only a few times. This chain uses TRBV6-1 with TRBJ1-2, with D tentatively TRBD1 (5 bases). V shed 7 bases and J shed 7 bases, with 16 bases lying between them. The CDR3 runs to 13 residues. In germline, CDR1 is MNHNS, CDR2 SASEGT. In DNA, the CDR3 is TGTGCCAGCATTATCGGGGACTTCGGTGGCTACACCTTC. Amino acids: CASIIGDFGGYTF.

The rearrangement joins TRBV4-1 to TRBJ2-7; 7 positions match TRBD2. V lost 3 bases, J lost 6 bases, and 14 bases stayed unmatched. The CDR3 is made up of 16 amino acids. Germline V CDR1 and CDR2: MGHRA, YSYEKL. Written as DNA, the CDR3 is TGCGCCAGCAGCCAGCGACTCGGACTAGTCCCCGGCGAGCAGTACTTC. Its translation: CASSQRLGLVPGEQYF.

The chain is built from TRBV5-8 and TRBJ1-2; D remains unclear. CDR3 length: 13 residues. V gave up 1 base and J gave up 4 bases, with 8 bases separating them. CDR1 SGHTS and CDR2 YDEGEE come from the germline V gene. The CDR3 sequence: CASSLIGPYGYTF. CDR3 DNA sequence: TGTGCCAGCAGCTTGATAGGCCCCTATGGCTACACCTTC. The entire variable domain, with the rest obtained from reference TRBV5-8 and TRBJ1-2, is as follows: EAGVTQSPTHLIKTRGQQATLRCSPISGHTSVYWYQQALGLGLQFLLWYDEGEERNRGNFPPRFSGRQFPNYSSELNVNALELEDSALYLCASSLIGPYGYTFGSGTRLTVV.

This clonotype was counted between two and nine times. The chain combines TRBV4-2 with TRBJ2-2; a possible D gene is TRBD2 (6 bases). The CDR3 is 15 amino acids. Trimming shortened V by 0 bases and J by 4 bases, and 9 bases separated the two germline ends. In germline, CDR1 is LGHNA, CDR2 YNFKEQ. CDR3 DNA sequence: TGTGCCAGCAGCCAAGATGTCGGGAGCACCGGGGAGCTGTTTTTT. This translates into CASSQDVGSTGELFF.

This clonotype was observed many times. The chain is built from TRBV30 and TRBJ1-1, with D hard to call. The germline V and J ends were trimmed by 2 bases and 4 bases, with 5 bases remaining between them. The CDR3 is 11 residues long. Germline assignment: CDR1 GTSNPN and CDR2 SVGIG (reference sequence). The CDR3 loop reads CAWSWGTEAFF. The DNA of the CDR3 is TGTGCCTGGAGTTGGGGCACTGAAGCTTTCTTT.

This clonotype was seen many times. The DNA for the CDR3 is TGCGCCAGCAGCTGGGGACCGGGGTCGGGCACCGAAGCTTTCTTT. This gives the protein CASSWGPGSGTEAFF. The chain employs TRBV5-1 and TRBJ1-1, with a possible D match to TRBD1 (5 bases). The CDR3 length is 15 residues. V gave up 3 bases and J gave up 8 bases, with 20 bases separating them. From germline, CDR1 is SGHRS and CDR2 YFSETQ.

This clonotype was detected a few times. This chain links TRBV28 with TRBJ1-2; D is unclear. The CDR3 runs to 12 residues. Trimming took 6 bases from V and 4 from J, leaving 9 bases between them. The germline CDR1 and CDR2 sequences are MDHEN and SYDVKM. The CDR3: CASRLASYGYTF. CDR3 DNA sequence: TGTGCCAGCAGACTCGCCTCCTATGGCTACACCTTC.

The chain uses TRBV7-9 and TRBJ2-1, with D possibly TRBD2 on 6 matching bases. The germline V gene has CDR1 SEHNR and CDR2 FQNEAQ (reference sequence). This CDR3 comprises 16 residues. V was clipped by 5 bases and J by 5 bases, with 19 bases between them. The CDR3 sequence is CASSRPWLLADNEQFF. DNA of the CDR3: TGTGCCAGCAGCCGTCCTTGGTTACTAGCTGACAATGAGCAGTTCTTC. Full variable domain (remainder filled in from reference TRBV7-9 and TRBJ2-1): DTGVSQNPRHKITKRGQNVTFRCDPISEHNRLYWYRQTLGQGPEFLTYFQNEAQLEKSRLLSDRFSAERPKGSFSTLEIQRTEQGDSAMYLCASSRPWLLADNEQFFGPGTRLTVL.

V is TRBV28 and J is TRBJ2-7, with TRBD2 matching over 8 bases. The CDR3 consists of 12 residues. Germline loops: CDR1 MDHEN, CDR2 SYDVKM. V was clipped by 8 bases and J by 6 bases; unmatched bases: 6. CDR3 DNA sequence: TGTGCCAGCCGAGCGGGAGTGAGCGAGCAGTACTTC. As protein: CASRAGVSEQYF.

This clonotype was recorded many times. The chain couples TRBV5-1 to TRBJ2-1, with D possibly matching TRBD2 (5 bases). CDR1 is SGHRS, CDR2 YFSETQ, per germline. CDR3 size: 15 residues. With 0 bases removed from V and 2 bases from J, the gap between germline ends came to 9 bases. DNA for the CDR3: TGCGCCAGCAGCTTGGGACGGACTGCCTACAATGAGCAGTTCTTC. It specifies CASSLGRTAYNEQFF.

This clonotype has ten or more counts. The chain recombines TRBV28 with TRBJ2-2; D gene ambiguous. Germline values: CDR1 MDHEN, CDR2 SYDVKM. V was trimmed by 6 bases and J by 6 bases, leaving 23 bases between them. This CDR3 region has 17 residues. CDR3 sequence: CASRRVNFGQGSGELFF. The CDR3 DNA sequence: TGTGCCAGCAGAAGGGTCAATTTTGGCCAAGGATCCGGGGAGCTGTTTTTT.